Reported below is one T cell receptor (beta chain). This clone's antigen is unknown. Base-call qualities are not available, and no considerably larger clone is one nucleotide away. Per the germline V gene, SGHVS is the CDR1 and FQNEAQ is the CDR2. The V end loses 0 bases and the J end loses 7 bases, and a stretch of 12 bases separates them. From the cysteine up to the phenylalanine, the CDR3 has a length of 14 residues. The retained sequence is limited to the CDR3, 42 bases, with the frame set at the first base. The method behind the library was RT-PCR. These reads were obtained on a NextSeq 550. The public sequencing data were trimmed at Q25 with fastp and processed into clonotypes with MiXCR by TCRdb, which kept only in-frame beta chains. Duplicate CDR3 protein sequences are folded into a single record with the most common DNA and genes. This sample comprises hundreds of thousands of distinct CDR3 sequences, roughly 17% of them detected only once. Just over 7% of the sample comes from the top ten.

This sample was included in a study of patients and donors after allogeneic stem cell transplantation (dated by TCRdb to the early 2020s). The V gene is TRBV7-8 and the J gene is TRBJ1-2; there is no confident call for the D gene. This receptor was identified in a human donor who was either an allogeneic HSCT recipient or a stem cell or donor lymphocyte infusion donor (not recorded which). It is not recorded whose cells these are; they may come from a transplant donor. The sample was blood, either unsorted or a sorted T cell fraction (not recorded which). This receptor has the CDR3 CASSLARGTSGYTF. The base sequence is TGTGCCAGCAGCTTAGCGCGAGGTACTTCTGGCTACACCTTC.